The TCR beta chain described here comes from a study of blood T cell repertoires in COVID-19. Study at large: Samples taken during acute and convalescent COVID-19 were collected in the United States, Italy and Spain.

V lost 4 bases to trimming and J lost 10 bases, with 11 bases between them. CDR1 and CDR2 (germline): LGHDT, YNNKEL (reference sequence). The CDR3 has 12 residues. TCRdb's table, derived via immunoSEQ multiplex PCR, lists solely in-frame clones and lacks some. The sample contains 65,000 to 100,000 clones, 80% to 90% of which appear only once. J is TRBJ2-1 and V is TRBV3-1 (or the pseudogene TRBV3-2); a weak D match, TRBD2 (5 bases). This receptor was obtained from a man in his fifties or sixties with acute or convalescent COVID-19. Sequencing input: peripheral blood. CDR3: CASSRGVWEQFF. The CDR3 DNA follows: TGTGCCAGCAGCCGGGGAGTCTGGGAGCAGTTCTTC.